The 10 T cell receptor beta chains below come from one sample, sequenced in a study of blood T cell repertoires in COVID-19. Some clones are missing from TCRdb's copy, which holds only in-frame ones; the method was immunoSEQ multiplex PCR. Counted here are 300,000 to 400,000 clones, around 86% occurring once; the ten biggest clones make up about 6%. The material sequenced was peripheral blood. Receptors were obtained from a woman in her forties or fifties with COVID-19, enrolled during active disease.

This chain uses TRBV7-2 with TRBJ2-1; 8 bases match TRBD2. The CDR3 extends over 16 amino acids. V lost 1 base and J lost 2; bases outside the gene matches: 4. The germline CDR1 and CDR2 sequences are SGHTA and FQGNSA. CDR3 nucleotides: TGTGCCAGCAGCTTAGGAAGCGGGAGCCCCTACAATGAGCAGTTCTTC. Its translation: CASSLGSGSPYNEQFF. Combining the CDR3 with reference TRBV7-2 and TRBJ2-1 gives the whole variable domain GAGVSQSPSNKVTEKGKDVELRCDPISGHTALYWYRQSLGQGLEFLIYFQGNSAPDKSGLPSDRFSAERTGGSVSTLTIQRTQQEDSAVYLCASSLGSGSPYNEQFFGPGTRLTVL.

The chain combines TRBV19 with TRBJ1-1; D might be TRBD1 (6 bases). V gave up 4 bases and J gave up 1 base, with 10 bases separating them. Germline CDR1 LNHDA, CDR2 SQIVND (reference sequence). The CDR3 is 14 residues long. Here the CDR3 DNA reads TGTGCCAGTAGTAAACAGGGTAGGAACACTGAAGCTTTCTTT. This translates into CASSKQGRNTEAFF.

The V call is TRBV11-2, the J call TRBJ2-1, with 9 bases aligning to TRBD2. Germline V gene lookup returns CDR1 SGHAT and CDR2 FQNNGV. V lost 5 bases and J lost 7; bases outside the gene matches: 15. The CDR3 runs 17 residues. The CDR3, as DNA: TGTGCCAGCAGCCCCACCCCGGCGGGAGGGCCGAGAAATGAGCAGTTCTTC. Amino acids: CASSPTPAGGPRNEQFF.

The V and J genes are TRBV4-1 and TRBJ2-1; TRBD2 matches at 7 bases. Per the germline V gene, CDR1 is MGHRA and CDR2 is YSYEKL. This CDR3 region has 16 residues. V shed 4 bases and J 0 bases; nucleotides not matched to a gene: 6. CDR3 nucleotides: TGCGCCAGCAGCCCCCTTGGCGGGAGCTCCTACAATGAGCAGTTCTTC. Encoded protein: CASSPLGGSSYNEQFF.

CDR3 bases: TGTGCCAGCAGCTTGGTGGCGGGAGTAGACAATGAGCAGTTCTTC. This translates into CASSLVAGVDNEQFF. This chain joins TRBV5-5 and TRBJ2-1; 7 bases line up with TRBD2. J gave up 5 bases and V 0 bases, and 5 bases lay outside the gene matches. The CDR3 is 15 amino acids. CDR1 and CDR2 from the germline V gene are SGHKS and YYEKEE (reference sequence). The entire variable domain, with the rest obtained from reference TRBV5-5 and TRBJ2-1, is as follows: DAGVTQSPTHLIKTRGQQVTLRCSPISGHKSVSWYQQVLGQGPQFIFQYYEKEERGRGNFPDRFSARQFPNYSSELNVNALLLGDSALYLCASSLVAGVDNEQFFGPGTRLTVL.

This sequence joins TRBV3-1 (or the pseudogene TRBV3-2) and TRBJ2-3, with D maybe TRBD2 (6 bases). V lost 1 base to trimming and J lost 1 base, with 12 bases between them. The germline gives CDR1 LGHDT, CDR2 YNNKEL (reference sequence). There are 16 residues in the CDR3. CDR3 residues: CASSQGVGLGTDTQYF. The CDR3 DNA follows: TGTGCCAGCAGCCAAGGAGTGGGACTTGGCACAGATACGCAGTATTTT.

The chain employs TRBV18 and TRBJ1-3; D perhaps matches TRBD1 (6 bases). Germline V gene lookup returns CDR1 KGHSH and CDR2 LQKENI. V was cut by 3 bases and J by 0 bases, with 15 bases left in between. The CDR3 runs to 17 residues. As DNA, the CDR3 is TGTGCCAGCTCACCTCTTCTAACAGGGAACTCTGGAAACACCATATATTTT. Translation: CASSPLLTGNSGNTIYF. Complete variable domain (other parts from reference TRBV18 and TRBJ1-3): NAGVMQNPRHLVRRRGQEARLRCSPMKGHSHVYWYRQLPEEGLKFMVYLQKENIIDESGMPKERFSAEFPKEGPSILRIQQVVRGDSAAYFCASSPLLTGNSGNTIYFGEGSWLTVV.

This clone was counted a single time. The gene calls are TRBV30 and TRBJ2-1; a possible D gene is TRBD1 (5 bases). This CDR3 comprises 16 residues. Germline V gene sequence: CDR1 GTSNPN, CDR2 SVGIG (reference sequence). V dropped 0 bases and J dropped 9 bases, with 21 bases sitting between them. In nucleotides, the CDR3 is TGTGCCTGGAGTGTTGGCTTATCCACAGGCCACGGTGAGCAGTTCTTC. This codes for CAWSVGLSTGHGEQFF.

This clone was counted between two and nine times. The gene calls are TRBV4-2 and TRBJ2-7, with TRBD2 matching 8 bases. This CDR3 has 18 residues. J was trimmed by 2 bases and V by 2 bases; bases with no gene match: 14. Per the germline V gene, CDR1 is LGHNA and CDR2 is YNFKEQ. CDR3 in amino acids: CASSQSIPAGVLPYEQYF. CDR3 DNA sequence: TGTGCCAGCAGCCAATCAATCCCAGCGGGGGTACTTCCCTACGAGCAGTACTTC.

V usage is TRBV4-2 and J usage is TRBJ1-2; maybe TRBD1 (6 bases). V shed 4 bases and J shed 5 bases, with 26 bases lying between them. There are 18 residues in the CDR3. Germline assignment: CDR1 LGHNA and CDR2 YNFKEQ. CDR3 DNA: TGTGCCAGCAGCCCCCGTACCTGGACAGTGGGGCTCCAGTATGGCTACACCTTC. This translates into CASSPRTWTVGLQYGYTF.